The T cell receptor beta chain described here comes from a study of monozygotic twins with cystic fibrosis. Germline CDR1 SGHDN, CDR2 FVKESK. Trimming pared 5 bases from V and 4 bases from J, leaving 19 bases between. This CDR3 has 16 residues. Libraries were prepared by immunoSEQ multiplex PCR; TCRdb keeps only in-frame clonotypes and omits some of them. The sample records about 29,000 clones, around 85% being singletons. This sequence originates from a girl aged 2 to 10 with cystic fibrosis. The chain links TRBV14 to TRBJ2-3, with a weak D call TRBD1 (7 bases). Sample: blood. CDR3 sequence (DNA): TGTGCCAGCAGCATAATGGAGGGGGCGCGTCCAGATACGCAGTATTTT. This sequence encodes CASSIMEGARPDTQYF.